This entry lists 5 T cell receptor beta chains sequenced from one sample in a study of T cell changes during pregnancy in multiple sclerosis. Measured with immunoSEQ multiplex PCR; TCRdb has only the in-frame clones, and not every one. The repertoire holds around 60,000 clones, with approximately 92% as singletons. The specimen comprised peripheral blood, sampled in the second trimester of pregnancy. The receptors originated from a female donor in good health, enrolled as a control in a pregnancy study.

This sequence joins TRBV5-1 and TRBJ2-7; TRBD2 agrees at 11 bases. The V gene end was trimmed by 2 bases and the J gene end by 7 bases; junction bases not matched to a gene: 5. CDR3 length: 14 residues. Germline-derived CDR1 and CDR2 are SGHRS and YFSETQ. The CDR3 DNA reads as TGCGCCAGCAGCTTACTAGCGGGAGAAAATGAGCAGTACTTC. Protein product: CASSLLAGENEQYF.

The V call is TRBV27, the J call TRBJ2-3; D is ambiguous. The length of the CDR3 is 11 residues. Trimming removed 2 bases from V and 6 bases from J, with 3 bases in between. Germline lookup yields CDR1 MNHEY and CDR2 SMNVEV (reference sequence). CDR3 in DNA: TGTGCCAGCAGTTTACGGGATACGCAGTATTTT. This translates into CASSLRDTQYF.

Comments on this clone: The junction departs from the called germline gene at one end, perhaps through a read error. Here the CDR3 DNA reads TGTGCCAGCTCACCCAACGCAATAGCGGGGGAAGTCTTC. Encoded protein: CASSPNAIAGEVF. V gene TRBV18 combines with J gene TRBJ2-1, with 9 bases aligning to TRBD2. In germline, CDR1 is KGHSH, CDR2 LQKENI. The CDR3 is made up of 13 amino acids.

This clone occurred once. The chain joins TRBV6-6 to TRBJ2-7; perhaps TRBD1 as D (6 bases). Trimming pared 6 bases from V and 2 bases from J, leaving 14 bases between. The CDR3 is made up of 14 amino acids. Germline V lookup: CDR1 MNHNY, CDR2 SVGAGI (reference sequence). In nucleotides, the CDR3 is TGTGCCAGCAGACAGGGAATGTACGCCTACGAGCAGTACTTC. It specifies CASRQGMYAYEQYF.

The genes are TRBV27 and TRBJ2-1; maybe TRBD2 (7 bases). CDR1 is MNHEY and CDR2 is SMNVEV in the germline V gene (reference sequence). V was pared by 5 bases and J by 6 bases, with 20 bases between. This CDR3 is built from 16 residues. The CDR3 DNA sequence: TGTGCCAGCAGTGGTTGGGGGGGGGCTCCTGTCAATGAGCAGTTCTTC. This translates into CASSGWGGAPVNEQFF.